This T cell receptor (beta chain) originates from a study of T cells after yellow fever vaccination. The study's findings and limits: Most clones from primary vaccination were detected again post-booster (just over 95% CD4, more than 85% CD8).

Between the trimmed V and J ends, which lost 6 bases and 3 bases, there was a span of 15 bases. The germline CDR1 and CDR2 sequences are SEHNR and FQNEAQ (reference sequence). This CDR3 is built from 14 residues. About this clonotype itself: Its target is not known.

5'RACE template switching added a universal primer site and UMIs to TCR cDNA. MiXCR was run by TCRdb on the 5' RACE reads, yielding one entry per CDR3 protein. Of hundreds of thousands of distinct CDR3 sequences listed, around 10% are singletons. The rearrangement uses TRBV7-9 and TRBJ2-7; TRBD1 is a possible D gene (5 bases). The specimen was CD4+ T cells sorted from PBMCs, collected 5 days after the yellow fever booster vaccination. The source is a man younger than 35 who received the YFV17D yellow fever vaccine. This chain's CDR3 is CASSLSQGFYEQYV. CDR3 DNA sequence: TGTGCCAGCAGTTTAAGCCAGGGATTCTACGAGCAGTACGTC.